A single sample is the source of the 5 T cell receptor beta chains below, sequenced in a study of T-cell memory formation after mild COVID-19. TCRdb recomputed calls from the 5' RACE reads with MiXCR, one row per CDR3 protein. The sample carries 150,000 to 200,000 distinct CDR3 sequences, roughly 15% recorded once. Input material: PBMCs or a T cell subset sorted from them (not recorded which). All receptors derive from an adult woman who had mild COVID-19 (a few samples of this study predate the infection). Cell type and time point are not known.

This clonotype has more than one count but fewer than ten. This sequence joins TRBV6-4 and TRBJ1-6, with D possibly matching TRBD1 (6 bases). Germline-derived CDR1 and CDR2 are MRHNA and SNTAGT. The CDR3 is made up of 14 amino acids. The V and J ends lost 0 bases and 9 bases respectively, with 9 bases between them. The CDR3 loop reads CASSDSEQGSPLHF. The CDR3 nucleotides are TGTGCCAGCAGTGACTCAGAACAGGGTTCACCCCTCCACTTT.

The chain is built from TRBV3-1 and TRBJ1-5; unclear D gene. V dropped 4 bases and J dropped 2 bases, with 9 bases sitting between them. CDR1 and CDR2 from the germline V gene are LGHDT and YNNKEL (reference sequence). The CDR3 consists of 14 residues. The CDR3 coding sequence is TGTGCCAGCAGCCGCTCAGGAGGCAATCAGCCCCAGCATTTT. Translation gives CASSRSGGNQPQHF.

This chain joins TRBV11-2 and TRBJ2-1; D is possibly TRBD1 (6 bases). This CDR3 region has 13 residues. CDR1 is SGHAT and CDR2 is FQNNGV in the germline V gene. V was cut by 3 bases and J by 8 bases, with 11 bases left in between. The CDR3 sequence: CASSLSRGYEQFF. The CDR3, as DNA: TGTGCCAGCAGCTTGAGTAGGGGGTATGAGCAGTTCTTC.

This chain joins TRBV5-1 and TRBJ1-2; TRBD1 might be the D (5 bases). The ends were cut back, 1 base at V and 3 bases at J, with 10 bases in the middle. The CDR3 sequence is 14 residues long. CDR1 and CDR2 from the germline V gene are SGHRS and YFSETQ. The CDR3 protein is CASSLTGTDYGYTF. The CDR3 DNA follows: TGCGCCAGCAGCTTGACGGGGACCGACTATGGCTACACCTTC.

This clonotype was counted a few times. This chain connects TRBV29-1 to TRBJ2-7; 8 bases map to TRBD1. The CDR3 loop spans 13 amino acids. With 3 bases clipped from V and 3 bases from J, the junction kept 4 bases outside the gene matches. The V gene's germline CDR1 is SQVTM and CDR2 ANQGSEA. The CDR3 DNA follows: TGCAGCGTTGATATCGGACAGGGCTACGAGCAGTACTTC. Translating gives CSVDIGQGYEQYF.